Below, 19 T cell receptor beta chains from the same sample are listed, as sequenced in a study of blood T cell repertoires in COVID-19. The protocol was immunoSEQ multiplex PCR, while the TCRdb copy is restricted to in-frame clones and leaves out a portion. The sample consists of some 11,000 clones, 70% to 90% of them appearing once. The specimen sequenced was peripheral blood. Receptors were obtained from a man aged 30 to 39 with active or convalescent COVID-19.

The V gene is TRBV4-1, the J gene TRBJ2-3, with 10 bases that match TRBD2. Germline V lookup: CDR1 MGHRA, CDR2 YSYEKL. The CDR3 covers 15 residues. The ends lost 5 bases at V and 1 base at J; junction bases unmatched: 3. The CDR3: CASSWLAGGTDTQYF. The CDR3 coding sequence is TGCGCCAGCAGCTGGCTAGCGGGGGGCACAGATACGCAGTATTTT.

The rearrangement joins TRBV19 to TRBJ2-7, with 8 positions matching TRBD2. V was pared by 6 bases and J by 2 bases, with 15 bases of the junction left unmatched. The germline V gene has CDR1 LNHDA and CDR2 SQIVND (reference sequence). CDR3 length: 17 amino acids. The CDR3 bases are TGTGCCAGTAGACGGGGGGGCCAGACAGGAAGAGCCTACGAGCAGTACGTC. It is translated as CASRRGGQTGRAYEQYV.

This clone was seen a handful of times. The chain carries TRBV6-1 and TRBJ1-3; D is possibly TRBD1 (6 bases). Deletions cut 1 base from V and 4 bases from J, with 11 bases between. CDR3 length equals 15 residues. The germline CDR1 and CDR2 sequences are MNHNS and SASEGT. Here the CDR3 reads CASSEVTGTGNTIYF. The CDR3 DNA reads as TGTGCCAGCAGTGAAGTAACAGGGACAGGAAACACCATATATTTT.

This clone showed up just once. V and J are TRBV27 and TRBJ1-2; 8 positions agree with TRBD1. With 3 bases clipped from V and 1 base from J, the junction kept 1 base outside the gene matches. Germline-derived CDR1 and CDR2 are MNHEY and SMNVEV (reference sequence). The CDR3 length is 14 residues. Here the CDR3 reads CASSLTGVNYGYTF. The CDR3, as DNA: TGTGCCAGCAGTTTGACAGGGGTTAACTATGGCTACACCTTC.

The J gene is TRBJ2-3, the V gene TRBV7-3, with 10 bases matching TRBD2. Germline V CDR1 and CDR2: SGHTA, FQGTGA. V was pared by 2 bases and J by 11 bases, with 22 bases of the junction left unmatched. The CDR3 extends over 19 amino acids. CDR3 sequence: CASSLRGPALGARTSGQYF. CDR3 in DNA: TGTGCCAGCAGCTTACGTGGCCCTGCTTTAGGGGCCCGGACTAGCGGGCAGTATTTT. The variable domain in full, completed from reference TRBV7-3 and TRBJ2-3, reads GAGVSQTPSNKVTEKGKYVELRCDPISGHTALYWYRQSLGQGPEFLIYFQGTGAADDSGLPNDRFFAVRPEGSVSTLKIQRTERGDSAVYLCASSLRGPALGARTSGQYFGPGTRLTVL.

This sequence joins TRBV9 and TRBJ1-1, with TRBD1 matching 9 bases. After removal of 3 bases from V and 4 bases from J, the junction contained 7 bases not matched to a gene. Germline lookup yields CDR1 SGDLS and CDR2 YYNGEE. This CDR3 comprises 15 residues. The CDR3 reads CASSASTGGGTEAFF. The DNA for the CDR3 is TGTGCCAGCAGCGCCAGTACAGGGGGCGGCACTGAAGCTTTCTTT.

As DNA, the CDR3 is TGCGCCAGCAGCTTGGGTCCCGGGACAGGGCCGAACACTGAAGCTTTCTTT. The encoded protein is CASSLGPGTGPNTEAFF. This sequence joins TRBV5-1 and TRBJ1-1; 9 bases are shared with TRBD1. The germline CDR1 and CDR2 sequences are SGHRS and YFSETQ. CDR3 length equals 17 residues. The V segment lost 0 bases and the J segment 1 base; nucleotides outside the gene matches: 7.

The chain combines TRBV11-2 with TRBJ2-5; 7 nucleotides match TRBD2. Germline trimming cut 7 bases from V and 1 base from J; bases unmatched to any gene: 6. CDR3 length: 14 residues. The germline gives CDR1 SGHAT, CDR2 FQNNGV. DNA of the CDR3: TGTGCCAGCACTCGCGGGAGCACCCAAGAGACCCAGTACTTC. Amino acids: CASTRGSTQETQYF.

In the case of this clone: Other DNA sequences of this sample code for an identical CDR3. This CDR3 reads CASSRDINYGYTF. CDR3 bases: TGTGCCAGCAGTCGGGACATTAACTATGGCTACACCTTC. The chain joins TRBV6-6 to TRBJ1-2; D possibly corresponds to TRBD1 (6 bases). The CDR3 loop spans 13 amino acids. CDR1 is MNHNY and CDR2 is SVGAGI in the germline V gene (reference sequence). The V end lost 5 bases, the J end lost 1 base, and 8 bases lay between the germline ends.

CDR3 bases: TGTGCCAGCGGGAATTTAGGTGAGGGAATTGCCACAGATACGCAGTATTTT. This encodes CASGNLGEGIATDTQYF. The chain employs TRBV5-6 and TRBJ2-3, with D possibly being TRBD2 (5 bases). The V end lost 7 bases, the J end lost 2 bases, and 23 bases lay between the germline ends. From germline, CDR1 is SGHDT and CDR2 YYEEEE. This CDR3 region has 17 residues.

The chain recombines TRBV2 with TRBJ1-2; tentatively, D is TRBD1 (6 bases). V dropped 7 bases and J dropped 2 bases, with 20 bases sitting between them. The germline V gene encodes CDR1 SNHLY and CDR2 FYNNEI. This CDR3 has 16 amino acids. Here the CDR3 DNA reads TGTGCCAGCATAGTAGGCAGGGGAGGGCAAAACTATGGCTACACCTTC. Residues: CASIVGRGGQNYGYTF.

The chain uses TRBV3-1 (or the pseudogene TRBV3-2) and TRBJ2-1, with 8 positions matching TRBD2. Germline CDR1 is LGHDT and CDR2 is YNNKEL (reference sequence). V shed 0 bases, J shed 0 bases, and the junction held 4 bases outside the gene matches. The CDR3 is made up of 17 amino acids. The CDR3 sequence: CASSQDLGTSSYNEQFF. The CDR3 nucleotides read TGTGCCAGCAGCCAAGACCTCGGGACTAGCTCCTACAATGAGCAGTTCTTC.

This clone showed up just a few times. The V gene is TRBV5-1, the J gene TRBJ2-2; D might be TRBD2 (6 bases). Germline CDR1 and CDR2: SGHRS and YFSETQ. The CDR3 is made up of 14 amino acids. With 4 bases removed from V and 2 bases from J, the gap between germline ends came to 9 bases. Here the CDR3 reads CASSRTINTGELFF. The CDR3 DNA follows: TGCGCCAGCAGCCGGACTATTAACACCGGGGAGCTGTTTTTT.

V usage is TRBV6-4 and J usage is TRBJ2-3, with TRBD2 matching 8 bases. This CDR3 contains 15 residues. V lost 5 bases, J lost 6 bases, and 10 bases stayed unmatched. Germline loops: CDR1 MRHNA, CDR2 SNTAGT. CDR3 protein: CASSWTGGAADTQYF. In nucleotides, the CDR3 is TGTGCCAGCAGTTGGACCGGGGGGGCAGCTGATACGCAGTATTTT.

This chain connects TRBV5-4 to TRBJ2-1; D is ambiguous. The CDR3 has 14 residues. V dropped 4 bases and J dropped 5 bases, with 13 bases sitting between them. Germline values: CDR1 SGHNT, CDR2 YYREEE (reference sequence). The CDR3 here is CASSNAARDNEQFF. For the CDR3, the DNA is TGTGCCAGCAGCAACGCAGCCCGGGACAATGAGCAGTTCTTC.

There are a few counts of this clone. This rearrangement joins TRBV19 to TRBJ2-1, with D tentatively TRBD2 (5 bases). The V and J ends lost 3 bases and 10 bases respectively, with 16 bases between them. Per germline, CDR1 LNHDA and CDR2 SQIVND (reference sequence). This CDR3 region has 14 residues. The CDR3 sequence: CASSIPPSQTEQFF. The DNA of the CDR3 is TGTGCCAGTAGTATCCCACCTAGCCAGACCGAGCAGTTCTTC. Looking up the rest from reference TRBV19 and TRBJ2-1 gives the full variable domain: DGGITQSPKYLFRKEGQNVTLSCEQNLNHDAMYWYRQDPGQGLRLIYYSQIVNDFQKGDIAEGYSVSREKKESFPLTVTSAQKNPTAFYLCASSIPPSQTEQFFGPGTRLTVL.

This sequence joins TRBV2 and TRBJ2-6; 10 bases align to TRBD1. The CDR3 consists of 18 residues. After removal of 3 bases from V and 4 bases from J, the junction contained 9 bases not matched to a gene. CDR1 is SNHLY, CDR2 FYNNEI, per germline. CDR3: CASSEATGGSSGANVLTF. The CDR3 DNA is TGTGCCAGCAGTGAGGCGACAGGGGGCAGTTCCGGGGCCAACGTCCTGACTTTC.

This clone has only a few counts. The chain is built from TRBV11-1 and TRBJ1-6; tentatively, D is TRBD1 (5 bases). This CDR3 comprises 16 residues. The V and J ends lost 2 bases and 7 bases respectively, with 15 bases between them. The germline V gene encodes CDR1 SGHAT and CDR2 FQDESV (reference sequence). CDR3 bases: TGTGCCAGCAGCTTACGGGCCCCAGGGCTGAATTCACCCCTCCACTTT. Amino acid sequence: CASSLRAPGLNSPLHF.

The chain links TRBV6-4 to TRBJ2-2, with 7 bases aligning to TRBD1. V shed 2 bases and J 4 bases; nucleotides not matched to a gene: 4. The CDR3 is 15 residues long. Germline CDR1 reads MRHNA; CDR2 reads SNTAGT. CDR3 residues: CASSDGTEGTGELFF. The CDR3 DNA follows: TGTGCCAGCAGTGACGGGACAGAGGGCACCGGGGAGCTGTTTTTT.